This T cell receptor beta chain stems from a study of early T cells in non-severe SARS-CoV-2 infection. Overall study: Unsorted whole-blood RNA was sequenced in bulk, leaving chains unpaired.

Whole-study findings and limits: The study's VDJdb matching favored anti-spike CD8 responses and missed private and CD4 specificities.

TCRdb re-called the 5' RACE reads through MiXCR, storing one row per CDR3 protein. This sample has 98,000 or so distinct CDR3 sequences, with 12% found just once. With regard to this clonotype: Its antigen is unknown.

Germline CDR1 DFQATT, CDR2 SNEGSKA (reference sequence). The CDR3 contains 14 residues. V was shortened by 5 bases and J by 7 bases, with 17 bases between the two germline ends. The clonotype comes from an adult who was a healthcare worker with PCR-confirmed SARS-CoV-2 infection or an uninfected control (not recorded which). V is TRBV20-1 and J is TRBJ2-2; maybe TRBD1 (6 bases). Sequenced sample: whole blood. The CDR3, as DNA: TGCAGTGCTGCCCGGACAGAATCCATCGGGGAGCTGTTTTTT. Translating it yields CSAARTESIGELFF.